These 8 T cell receptor beta chains were all obtained from the same sample, sequenced in a study of CD8 T cells in ankylosing spondylitis. Each CDR3 protein is one row after TCRdb ran MiXCR on the 5' RACE reads. The sample consists of 39,000 or so distinct CDR3 sequences, 10% of them appearing once. The sequenced sample was blood, either unsorted or a sorted T cell fraction (not recorded which). Receptors were obtained from a male donor with ankylosing spondylitis or in good health (not recorded which).

Many counts were recorded for this clonotype. The chain links TRBV12-3 or TRBV12-4 to TRBJ1-1; D uncertain. V shed 5 bases and J shed 2 bases, with 12 bases lying between them. The CDR3 length is 14 residues. The CDR3 loop reads CASSPRVGNTEAFF. The CDR3 coding sequence is TGTGCCAGCAGTCCCCGTGTGGGAAACACTGAAGCTTTCTTT.

This clonotype was seen many times. This chain links TRBV5-4 with TRBJ1-1, with D possibly TRBD1 on 5 matching bases. Germline V lookup: CDR1 SGHNT, CDR2 YYREEE (reference sequence). This CDR3 has 15 residues. The ends were cut back, 6 bases at V and 4 bases at J, with 19 bases in the middle. This CDR3 reads CASNREGLDSTEAFF. CDR3 in DNA: TGTGCCAGCAATAGGGAGGGACTCGACAGCACTGAAGCTTTCTTT.

CDR3 residues: CASSRLAPTGTDTQYF. CDR3 DNA sequence: TGTGCCAGCAGCCGATTAGCCCCGACCGGCACAGATACGCAGTATTTT. The rearrangement joins TRBV13 to TRBJ2-3; D is undetermined. Germline CDR1 PRHDT, CDR2 FYEKMQ (reference sequence). The V end was cut by 5 bases, the J end by 1 base, with 16 bases between. This CDR3 is 16 amino acids long.

The rearrangement links TRBV10-3 to TRBJ2-7; D not resolved. Per germline, CDR1 ENHRY and CDR2 SYGVKD. V was shortened by 5 bases and J by 3 bases, with 8 bases between the two germline ends. The CDR3 length is 12 residues. Here the CDR3 DNA reads TGTGCCATCAGTAACACAGTCTACGAGCAGTACTTC. It translates to CAISNTVYEQYF.

Ten or more counts support this clonotype. CDR3 in DNA: TGTGCCAGCAGCTATTGGGCTAGCCCTGATAGGCGGGATACGCAGTATTTT. It is translated as CASSYWASPDRRDTQYF. This chain connects TRBV5-5 to TRBJ2-3; D is possibly TRBD2 (5 bases). Germline loops: CDR1 SGHKS, CDR2 YYEKEE (reference sequence). The CDR3 has 17 amino acids. The V end lost 3 bases, the J end lost 6 bases, and 23 bases lay between the germline ends.

This clonotype was detected ten times or more. The V call is TRBV6-5, the J call TRBJ2-3; D is undetermined. The CDR3 totals 14 residues. The V end was cut by 2 bases, the J end by 1 base, with 7 bases between. Per the germline V gene, CDR1 is MNHEY and CDR2 is SVGAGI. The CDR3 loop is CASSYRSGTDTQYF. The CDR3 coding sequence is TGTGCCAGCAGTTACCGGAGTGGCACAGATACGCAGTATTTT.

There are many counts of this clonotype. The chain has TRBV5-1 and TRBJ1-6; TRBD1 is a possible D gene (6 bases). The CDR3 covers 16 residues. Trimming shortened V by 4 bases and J by 9 bases, and 20 bases separated the two germline ends. Per germline, CDR1 SGHRS and CDR2 YFSETQ. The CDR3 region is CASSERQDSRISPLHF. For the CDR3, the DNA is TGCGCCAGCAGCGAACGACAGGATTCTCGGATTTCACCCCTCCACTTT. The whole variable domain, remainder taken from reference TRBV5-1 and TRBJ1-6, is KAGVTQTPRYLIKTRGQQVTLSCSPISGHRSVSWYQQTPGQGLQFLFEYFSETQRNKGNFPGRFSGRQFSNSRSEMNVSTLELGDSALYLCASSERQDSRISPLHFGNGTRLTVT.

Many counts were recorded for this clonotype. V and J are TRBV5-6 and TRBJ2-7, with D perhaps TRBD1 (5 bases). Deletions cut 4 bases from V and 6 bases from J, with 17 bases between. The CDR3 totals 14 residues. The germline gives CDR1 SGHDT, CDR2 YYEEEE. CDR3 sequence reads: CASSRIGQGSEQYF. The CDR3, as DNA: TGTGCCAGCAGCCGAATTGGGCAGGGAAGCGAGCAGTACTTC. Supplemented by reference TRBV5-6 and TRBJ2-7, the full variable domain reads DAGVTQSPTHLIKTRGQQVTLRCSPKSGHDTVSWYQQALGQGPQFIFQYYEEEERQRGNFPDRFSGHQFPNYSSELNVNALLLGDSALYLCASSRIGQGSEQYFGPGTRLTVT.